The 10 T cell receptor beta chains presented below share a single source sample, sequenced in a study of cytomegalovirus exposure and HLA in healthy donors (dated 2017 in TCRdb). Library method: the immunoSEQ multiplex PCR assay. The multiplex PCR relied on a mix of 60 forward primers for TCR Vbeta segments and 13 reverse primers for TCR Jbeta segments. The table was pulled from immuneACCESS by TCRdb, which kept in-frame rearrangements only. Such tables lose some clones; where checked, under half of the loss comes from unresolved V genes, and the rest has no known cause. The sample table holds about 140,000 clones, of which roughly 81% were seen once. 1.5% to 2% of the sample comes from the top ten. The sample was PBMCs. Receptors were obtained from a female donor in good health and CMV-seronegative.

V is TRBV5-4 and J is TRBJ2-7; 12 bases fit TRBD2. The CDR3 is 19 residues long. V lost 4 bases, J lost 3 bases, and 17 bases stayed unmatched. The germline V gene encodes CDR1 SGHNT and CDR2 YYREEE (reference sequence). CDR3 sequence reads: CASSLRTSGIFLVGYEQYF. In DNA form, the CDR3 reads TGTGCCAGCAGCCTCCGGACTAGCGGGATATTTCTGGTGGGCTACGAGCAGTACTTC.

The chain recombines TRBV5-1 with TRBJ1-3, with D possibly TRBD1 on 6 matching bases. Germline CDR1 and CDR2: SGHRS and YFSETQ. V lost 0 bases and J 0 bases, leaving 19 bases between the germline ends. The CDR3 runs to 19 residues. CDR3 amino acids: CASSLGAAGERRSGNTIYF. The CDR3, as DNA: TGCGCCAGCAGCTTGGGGGCAGCAGGGGAACGGCGCTCTGGAAACACCATATATTTT.

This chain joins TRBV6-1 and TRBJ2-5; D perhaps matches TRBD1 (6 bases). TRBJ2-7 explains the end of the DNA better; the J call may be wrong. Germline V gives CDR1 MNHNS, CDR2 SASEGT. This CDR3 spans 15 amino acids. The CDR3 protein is CASSAHKDRPYEQYF. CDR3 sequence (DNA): TGTGCCAGCAGCGCCCATAAGGACAGACCGTACGAGCAGTACTTC.

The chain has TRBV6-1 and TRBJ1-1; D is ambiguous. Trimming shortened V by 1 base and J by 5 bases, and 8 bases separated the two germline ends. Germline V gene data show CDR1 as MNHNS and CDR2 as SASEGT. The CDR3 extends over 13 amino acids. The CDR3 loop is CASSEGSGTEAFF. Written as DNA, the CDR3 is TGTGCCAGCAGTGAAGGGTCGGGTACTGAAGCTTTCTTT.

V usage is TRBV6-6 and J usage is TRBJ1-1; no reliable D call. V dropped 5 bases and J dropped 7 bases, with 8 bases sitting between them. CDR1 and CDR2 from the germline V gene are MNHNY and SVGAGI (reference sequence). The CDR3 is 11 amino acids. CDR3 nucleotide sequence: TGTGCCAGCAGTCCTTTGTATGAAGCTTTCTTT. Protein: CASSPLYEAFF.

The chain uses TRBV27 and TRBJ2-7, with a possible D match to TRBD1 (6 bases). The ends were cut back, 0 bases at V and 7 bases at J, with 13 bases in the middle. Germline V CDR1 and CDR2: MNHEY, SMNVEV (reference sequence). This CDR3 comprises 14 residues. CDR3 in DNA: TGTGCCAGCAGTTTATCCACAGTGACAGGAGAGCAGTACTTC. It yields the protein CASSLSTVTGEQYF.

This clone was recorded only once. DNA for the CDR3: TGTGCCAGTAGTATTGGGCAACCCCGGGAGGGCTACACCTTC. Its translation is CASSIGQPREGYTF. The chain combines TRBV19 with TRBJ1-2, with no clear D. The CDR3 runs 14 residues. Trimming took off 3 bases at V and 8 bases at J, with 16 bases between the two ends. From germline, CDR1 is LNHDA and CDR2 SQIVND (reference sequence).

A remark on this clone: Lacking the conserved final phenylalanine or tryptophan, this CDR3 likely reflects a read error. The CDR3 protein is CATYRRTVYGYTL. CDR3 sequence (DNA): TGTGCCACTTACAGGAGGACAGTTTATGGCTACACCCTC. The rearrangement links TRBV2 to TRBJ1-2; weak D call: TRBD1 (6 bases). This CDR3 is 13 amino acids long. V lost 10 bases and J 5 bases, leaving 17 bases between the germline ends. Germline V CDR1 and CDR2: SNHLY, FYNNEI.

The CDR3 DNA sequence: TGTGCCAGCAGCTTACCTCTAGCGGGGGGGATGAGTGAGCAGTTCTTC. This encodes CASSLPLAGGMSEQFF. V and J are TRBV11-2 and TRBJ2-1; 12 bases fit TRBD2. Per germline, CDR1 SGHAT and CDR2 FQNNGV. This CDR3 spans 16 amino acids. V was pared by 2 bases and J by 9 bases, with 8 bases of the junction left unmatched.

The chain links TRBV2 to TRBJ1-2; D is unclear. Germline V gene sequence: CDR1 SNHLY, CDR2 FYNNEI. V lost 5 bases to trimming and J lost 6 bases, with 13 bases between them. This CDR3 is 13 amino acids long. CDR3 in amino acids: CASSLEEAHGYTF. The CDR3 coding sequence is TGTGCCAGCAGTCTTGAGGAAGCCCATGGCTACACCTTC.